The T cell receptor beta chain described here comes from a study of CD8 T cells in Susac syndrome. Study observations and caveats: The authors acknowledged that their TCR sequencing and HLA analysis involved a relatively small number of individuals.

Reverse transcription of about 0.45 to 1 ug RNA was carried out with random hexamers. The TCR beta CDR3 was amplified by immunoSEQ multiplex PCR across 54 Vbeta, 13 Jbeta. TCRdb recomputed calls from the immunoSEQ multiplex PCR reads with MiXCR, one row per CDR3 protein. The sample shows approximately 100,000 distinct CDR3 sequences, 90% to 98% of them seen only once. This clonotype occurred once. Its specificity is unknown. Trimming pared 1 base from V and 1 base from J, leaving 18 bases between. Germline V lookup: CDR1 SGDLS, CDR2 YYNGEE. This CDR3 spans 17 amino acids. Sequenced material: CD4+ T cells from PBMCs. The clonotype comes from a human donor in good health. This chain uses TRBV9 with TRBJ2-7; D is perhaps TRBD1 or TRBD2 (5 bases each). In DNA, the CDR3 is TGTGCCAGCAGCGTACCCGTCGTGGGGGATAGGTCCTACGAGCAGTACTTC. This gives the protein CASSVPVVGDRSYEQYF.